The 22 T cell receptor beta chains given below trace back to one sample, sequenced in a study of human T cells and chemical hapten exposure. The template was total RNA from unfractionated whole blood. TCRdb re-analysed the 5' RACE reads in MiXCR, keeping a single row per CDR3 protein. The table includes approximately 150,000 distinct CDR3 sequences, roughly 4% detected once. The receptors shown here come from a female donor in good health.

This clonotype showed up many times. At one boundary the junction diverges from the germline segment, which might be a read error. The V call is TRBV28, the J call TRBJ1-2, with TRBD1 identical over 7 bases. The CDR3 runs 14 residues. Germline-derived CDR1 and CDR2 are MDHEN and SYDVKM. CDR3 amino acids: CASSDRDPVTMASF. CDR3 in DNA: TGTGCCAGCAGTGACAGGGACCCCGTAACTATGGCCTCCTTC.

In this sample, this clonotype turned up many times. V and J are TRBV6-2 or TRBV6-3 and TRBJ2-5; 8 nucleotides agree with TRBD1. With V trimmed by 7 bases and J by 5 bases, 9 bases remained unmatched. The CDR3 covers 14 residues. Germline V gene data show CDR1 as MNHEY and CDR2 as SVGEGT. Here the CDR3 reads CASIQGGIQETQYF. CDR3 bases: TGTGCCAGCATACAGGGGGGAATCCAGGAGACCCAGTACTTC.

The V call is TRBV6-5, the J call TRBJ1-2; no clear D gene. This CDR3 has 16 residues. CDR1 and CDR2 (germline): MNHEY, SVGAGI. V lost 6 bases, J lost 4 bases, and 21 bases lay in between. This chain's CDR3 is CASSQKSPTLGYGYTF. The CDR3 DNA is TGTGCCAGCAGCCAAAAGTCCCCCACATTGGGCTATGGCTACACCTTC.

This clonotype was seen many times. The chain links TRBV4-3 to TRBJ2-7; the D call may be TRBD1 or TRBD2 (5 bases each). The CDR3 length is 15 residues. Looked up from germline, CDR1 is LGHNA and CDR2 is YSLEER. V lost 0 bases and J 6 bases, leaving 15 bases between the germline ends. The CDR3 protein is CASSQDRVSEGEQYF. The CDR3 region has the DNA TGCGCCAGCAGCCAAGACAGGGTTTCCGAGGGCGAGCAGTACTTC.

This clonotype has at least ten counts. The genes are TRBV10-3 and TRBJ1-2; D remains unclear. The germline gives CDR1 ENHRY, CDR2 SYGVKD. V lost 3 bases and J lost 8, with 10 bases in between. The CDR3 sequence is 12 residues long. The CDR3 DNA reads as TGTGCCATCAGTGAAAGTGGAAGGGGCTACACCTTC. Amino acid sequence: CAISESGRGYTF.

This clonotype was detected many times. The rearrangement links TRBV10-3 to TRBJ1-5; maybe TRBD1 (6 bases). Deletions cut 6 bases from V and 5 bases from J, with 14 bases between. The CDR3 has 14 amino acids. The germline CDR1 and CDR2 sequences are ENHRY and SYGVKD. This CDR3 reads CAISVGGLDQPQHF. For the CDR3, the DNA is TGTGCCATCAGCGTAGGGGGACTGGATCAGCCCCAGCATTTT.

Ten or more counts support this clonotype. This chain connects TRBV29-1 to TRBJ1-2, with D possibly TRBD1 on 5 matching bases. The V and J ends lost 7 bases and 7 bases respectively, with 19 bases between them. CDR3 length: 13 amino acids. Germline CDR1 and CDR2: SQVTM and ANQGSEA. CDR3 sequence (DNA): TGCAGCGGGGGGGACCCCCGGCTTGGTGGCTACACCTTC. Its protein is CSGGDPRLGGYTF.

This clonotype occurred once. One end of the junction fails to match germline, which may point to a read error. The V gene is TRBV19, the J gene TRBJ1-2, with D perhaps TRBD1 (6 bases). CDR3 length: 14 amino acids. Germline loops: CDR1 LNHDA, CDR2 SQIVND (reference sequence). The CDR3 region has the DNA TGTGCCAGTAGGCTACAGGGTCACGTCTATGGCTACGCCTTC. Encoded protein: CASRLQGHVYGYAF. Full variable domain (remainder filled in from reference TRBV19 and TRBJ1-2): DGGITQSPKYLFRKEGQNVTLSCEQNLNHDAMYWYRQDPGQGLRLIYYSQIVNDFQKGDIAEGYSVSREKKESFPLTVTSAQKNPTAFYLCASRLQGHVYGYAFGSGTRLTVV.

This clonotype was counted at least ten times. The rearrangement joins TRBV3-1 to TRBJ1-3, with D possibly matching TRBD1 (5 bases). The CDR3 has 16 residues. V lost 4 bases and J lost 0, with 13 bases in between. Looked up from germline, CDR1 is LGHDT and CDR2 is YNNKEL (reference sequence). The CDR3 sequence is CASSPGTPNSGNTIYF. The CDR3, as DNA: TGTGCCAGCAGCCCCGGGACGCCTAACTCTGGAAACACCATATATTTT.

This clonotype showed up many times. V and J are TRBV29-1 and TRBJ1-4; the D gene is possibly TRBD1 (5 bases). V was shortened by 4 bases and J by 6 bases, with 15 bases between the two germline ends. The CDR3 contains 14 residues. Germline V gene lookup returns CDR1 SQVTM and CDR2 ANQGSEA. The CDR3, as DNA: TGCAGCGTTGTGTTCGAGGGGAGTTATGAAAAACTGTTTTTT. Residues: CSVVFEGSYEKLFF. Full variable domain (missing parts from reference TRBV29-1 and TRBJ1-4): SAVISQKPSRDICQRGTSLTIQCQVDSQVTMMFWYRQQPGQSLTLIATANQGSEATYESGFVIDKFPISRPNLTFSTLTVSNMSPEDSSIYLCSVVFEGSYEKLFFGSGTQLSVL.

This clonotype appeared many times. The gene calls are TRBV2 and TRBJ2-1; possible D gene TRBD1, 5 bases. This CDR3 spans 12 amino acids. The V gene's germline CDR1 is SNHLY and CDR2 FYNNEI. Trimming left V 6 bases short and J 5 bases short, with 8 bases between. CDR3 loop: CASRTANNEQFF. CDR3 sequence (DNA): TGTGCCAGCAGGACAGCTAACAATGAGCAGTTCTTC.

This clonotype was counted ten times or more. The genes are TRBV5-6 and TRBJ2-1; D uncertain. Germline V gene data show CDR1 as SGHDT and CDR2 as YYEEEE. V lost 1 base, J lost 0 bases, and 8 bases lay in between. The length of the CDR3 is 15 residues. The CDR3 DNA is TGTGCCAGCAGCTTGTCCACCAGCTCCTACAATGAGCAGTTCTTC. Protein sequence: CASSLSTSSYNEQFF.

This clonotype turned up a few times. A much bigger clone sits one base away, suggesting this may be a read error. The CDR3 bases are TGTGCCAGCAGTTTAGGGGGATTGAATAATGCACCCCTCCACTTT. Its translation: CASSLGGLNNAPLHF. The rearrangement uses TRBV12-3 or TRBV12-4 and TRBJ1-6; D is ambiguous. The CDR3 length is 15 residues.

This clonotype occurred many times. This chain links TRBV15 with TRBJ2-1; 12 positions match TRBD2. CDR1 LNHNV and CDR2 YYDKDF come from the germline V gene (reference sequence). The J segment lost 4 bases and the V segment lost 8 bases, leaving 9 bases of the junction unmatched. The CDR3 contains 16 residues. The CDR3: CATLPQGLAGYNEQFF. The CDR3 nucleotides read TGTGCCACCCTGCCCCAAGGACTAGCGGGATACAATGAGCAGTTCTTC. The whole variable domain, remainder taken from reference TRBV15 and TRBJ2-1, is DAMVIQNPRYQVTQFGKPVTLSCSQTLNHNVMYWYQQKSSQAPKLLFHYYDKDFNNEADTPDNFQSRRPNTSFCFLDIRSPGLGDTAMYLCATLPQGLAGYNEQFFGPGTRLTVL.

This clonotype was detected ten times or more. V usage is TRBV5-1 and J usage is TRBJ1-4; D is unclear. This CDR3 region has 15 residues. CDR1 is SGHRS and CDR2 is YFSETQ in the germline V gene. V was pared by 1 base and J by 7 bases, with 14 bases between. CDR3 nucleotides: TGCGCCAGCAGCTTGTCTCCGGGGTTAGGTGAAAAACTGTTTTTT. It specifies CASSLSPGLGEKLFF.

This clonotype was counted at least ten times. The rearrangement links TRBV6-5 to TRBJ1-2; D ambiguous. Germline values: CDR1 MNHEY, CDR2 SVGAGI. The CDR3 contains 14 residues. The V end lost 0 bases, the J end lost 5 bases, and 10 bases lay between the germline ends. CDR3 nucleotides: TGTGCCAGCAGTTACTCGATAGGGAGATATGGCTACACCTTC. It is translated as CASSYSIGRYGYTF.

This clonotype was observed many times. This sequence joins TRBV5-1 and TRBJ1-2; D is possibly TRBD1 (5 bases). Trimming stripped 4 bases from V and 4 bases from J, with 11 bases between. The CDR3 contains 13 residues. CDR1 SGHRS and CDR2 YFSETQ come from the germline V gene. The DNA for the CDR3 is TGCGCCAGCAGCCGCGAGAGGGGCTATGGCTACACCTTC. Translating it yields CASSRERGYGYTF.

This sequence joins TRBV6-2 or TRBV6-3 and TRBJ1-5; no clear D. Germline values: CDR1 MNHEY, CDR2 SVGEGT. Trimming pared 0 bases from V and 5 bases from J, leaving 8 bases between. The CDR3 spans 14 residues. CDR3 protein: CASSYSSPHQPQHF. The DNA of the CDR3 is TGTGCCAGCAGTTACTCGAGTCCCCATCAGCCCCAGCATTTT.

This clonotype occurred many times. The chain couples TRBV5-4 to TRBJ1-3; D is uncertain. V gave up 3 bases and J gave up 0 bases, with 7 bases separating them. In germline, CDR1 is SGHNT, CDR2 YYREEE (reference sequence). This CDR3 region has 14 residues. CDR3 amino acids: CASSSRDSGNTIYF. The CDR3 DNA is TGTGCCAGCAGCTCCCGGGACTCTGGAAACACCATATATTTT.

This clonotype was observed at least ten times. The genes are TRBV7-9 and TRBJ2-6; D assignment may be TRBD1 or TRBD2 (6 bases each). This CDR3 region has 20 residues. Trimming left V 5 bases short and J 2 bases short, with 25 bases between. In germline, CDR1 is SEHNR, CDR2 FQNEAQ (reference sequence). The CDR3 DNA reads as TGTGCCAGCAGCATCCGCAGCGAACAGGGAGGCGGTCCTGGGGCCAACGTCCTGACTTTC. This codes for CASSIRSEQGGGPGANVLTF.

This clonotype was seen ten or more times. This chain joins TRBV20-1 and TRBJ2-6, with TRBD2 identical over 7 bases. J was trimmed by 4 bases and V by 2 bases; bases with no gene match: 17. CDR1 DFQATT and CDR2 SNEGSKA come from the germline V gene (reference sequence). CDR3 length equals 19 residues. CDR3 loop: CSARSQQSGGMLGANVLTF. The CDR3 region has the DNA TGCAGTGCTAGATCCCAACAGTCGGGGGGAATGCTCGGGGCCAACGTCCTGACTTTC.

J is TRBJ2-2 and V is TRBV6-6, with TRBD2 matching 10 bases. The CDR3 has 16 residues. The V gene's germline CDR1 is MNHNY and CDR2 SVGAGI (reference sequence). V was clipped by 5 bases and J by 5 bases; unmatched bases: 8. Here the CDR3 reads CASSNLAGGGTGELFF. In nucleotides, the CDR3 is TGTGCCAGCAGTAACTTAGCGGGGGGTGGAACCGGGGAGCTGTTTTTT.